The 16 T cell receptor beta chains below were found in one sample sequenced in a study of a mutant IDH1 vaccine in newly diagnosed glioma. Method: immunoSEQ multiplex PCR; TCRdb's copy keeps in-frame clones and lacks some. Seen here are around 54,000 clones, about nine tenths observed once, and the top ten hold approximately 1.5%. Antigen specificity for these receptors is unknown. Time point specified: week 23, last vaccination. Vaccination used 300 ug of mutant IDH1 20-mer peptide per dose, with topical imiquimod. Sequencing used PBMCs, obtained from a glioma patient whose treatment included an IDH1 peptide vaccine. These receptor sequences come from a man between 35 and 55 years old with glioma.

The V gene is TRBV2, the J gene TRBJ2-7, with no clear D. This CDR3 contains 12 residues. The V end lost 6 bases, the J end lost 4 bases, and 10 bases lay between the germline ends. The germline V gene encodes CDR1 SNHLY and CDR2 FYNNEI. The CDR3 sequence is CASRDDGYEQYF. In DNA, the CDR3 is TGTGCCAGCAGGGACGACGGGTACGAGCAGTACTTC.

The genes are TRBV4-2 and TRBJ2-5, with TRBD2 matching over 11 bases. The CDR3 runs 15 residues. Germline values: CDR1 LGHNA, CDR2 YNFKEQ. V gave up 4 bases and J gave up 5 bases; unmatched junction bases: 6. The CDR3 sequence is CASSRSLAGGETQYF. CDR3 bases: TGTGCCAGCAGCCGCTCCTTAGCGGGAGGGGAGACCCAGTACTTC.

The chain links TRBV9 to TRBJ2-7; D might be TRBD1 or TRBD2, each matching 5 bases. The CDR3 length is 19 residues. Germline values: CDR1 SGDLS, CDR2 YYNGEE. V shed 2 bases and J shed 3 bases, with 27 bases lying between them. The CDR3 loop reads CASSVSDGPGVGPGYEQYF. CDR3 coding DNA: TGTGCCAGCAGCGTGAGTGACGGACCTGGCGTGGGACCAGGCTACGAGCAGTACTTC.

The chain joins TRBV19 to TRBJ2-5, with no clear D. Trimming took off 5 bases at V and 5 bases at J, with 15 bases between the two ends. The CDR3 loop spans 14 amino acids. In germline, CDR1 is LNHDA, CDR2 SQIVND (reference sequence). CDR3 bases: TGTGCCAGTAGTTCGTCTAGTTTCGGGGAGACCCAGTACTTC. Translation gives CASSSSSFGETQYF. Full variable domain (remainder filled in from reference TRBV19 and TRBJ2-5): DGGITQSPKYLFRKEGQNVTLSCEQNLNHDAMYWYRQDPGQGLRLIYYSQIVNDFQKGDIAEGYSVSREKKESFPLTVTSAQKNPTAFYLCASSSSSFGETQYFGPGTRLLVL.

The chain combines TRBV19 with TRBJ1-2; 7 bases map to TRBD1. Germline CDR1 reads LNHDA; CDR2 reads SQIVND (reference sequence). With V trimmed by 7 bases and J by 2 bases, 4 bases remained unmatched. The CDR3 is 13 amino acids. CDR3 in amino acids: CASNRGLNYGYTF. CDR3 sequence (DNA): TGTGCCAGTAATAGGGGGCTAAACTATGGCTACACCTTC.

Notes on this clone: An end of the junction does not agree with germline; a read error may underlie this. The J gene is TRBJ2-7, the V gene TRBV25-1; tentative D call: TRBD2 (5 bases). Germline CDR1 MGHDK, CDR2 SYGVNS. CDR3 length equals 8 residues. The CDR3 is CANLRVLF. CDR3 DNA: TGTGCCAACCTGAGGGTTCTCTTC.

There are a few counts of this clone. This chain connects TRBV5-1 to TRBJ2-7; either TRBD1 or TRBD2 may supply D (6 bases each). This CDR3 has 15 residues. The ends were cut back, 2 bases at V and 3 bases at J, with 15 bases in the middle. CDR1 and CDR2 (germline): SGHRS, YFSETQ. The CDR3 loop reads CASSFSPGAYYEQYF. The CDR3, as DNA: TGCGCCAGCAGCTTCTCCCCGGGGGCCTACTACGAGCAGTACTTC.

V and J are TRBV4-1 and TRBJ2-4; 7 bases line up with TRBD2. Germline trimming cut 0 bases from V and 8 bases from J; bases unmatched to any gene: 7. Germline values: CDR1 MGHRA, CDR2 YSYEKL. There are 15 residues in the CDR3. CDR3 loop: CASSQDPAGEYIQYF. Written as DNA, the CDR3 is TGCGCCAGCAGCCAAGATCCGGCGGGAGAATACATTCAGTACTTC.

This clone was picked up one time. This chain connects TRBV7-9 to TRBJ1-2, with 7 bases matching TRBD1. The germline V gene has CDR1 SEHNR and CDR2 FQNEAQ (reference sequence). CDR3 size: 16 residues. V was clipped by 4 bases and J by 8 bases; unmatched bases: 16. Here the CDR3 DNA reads TGTGCCAGCAGCTCGTTCACAGGGGATCCCACGGGAGGCTACACCTTC. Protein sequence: CASSSFTGDPTGGYTF.

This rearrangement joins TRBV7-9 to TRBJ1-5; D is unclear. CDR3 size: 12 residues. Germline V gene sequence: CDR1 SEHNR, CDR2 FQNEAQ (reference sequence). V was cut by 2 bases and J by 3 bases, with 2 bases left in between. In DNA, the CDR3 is TGTGCCAGCAGCTTAAACAATCAGCCCCAGCATTTT. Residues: CASSLNNQPQHF.

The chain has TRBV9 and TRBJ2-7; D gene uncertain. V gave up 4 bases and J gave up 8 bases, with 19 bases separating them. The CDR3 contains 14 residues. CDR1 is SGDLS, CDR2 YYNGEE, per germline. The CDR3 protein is CASSTTTWSTKQYF. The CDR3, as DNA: TGTGCCAGCAGCACTACTACCTGGTCTACGAAGCAGTACTTC. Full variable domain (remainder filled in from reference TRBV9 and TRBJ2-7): DSGVTQTPKHLITATGQRVTLRCSPRSGDLSVYWYQQSLDQGLQFLIQYYNGEERAKGNILERFSAQQFPDLHSELNLSSLELGDSALYFCASSTTTWSTKQYFGPGTRLTVT.

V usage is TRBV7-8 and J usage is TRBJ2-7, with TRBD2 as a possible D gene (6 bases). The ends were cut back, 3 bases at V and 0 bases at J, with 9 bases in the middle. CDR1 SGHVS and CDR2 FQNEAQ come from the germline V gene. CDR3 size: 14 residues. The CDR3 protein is CASSFGRDSYEQYF. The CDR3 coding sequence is TGTGCCAGCAGCTTTGGGCGGGACTCCTACGAGCAGTACTTC.

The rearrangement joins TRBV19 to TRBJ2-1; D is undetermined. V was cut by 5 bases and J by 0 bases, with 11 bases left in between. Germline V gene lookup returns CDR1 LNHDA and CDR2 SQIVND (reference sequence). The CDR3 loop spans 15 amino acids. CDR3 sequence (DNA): TGTGCCAGTAGTCCCACGTGGGGCTCCTACAATGAGCAGTTCTTC. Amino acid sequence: CASSPTWGSYNEQFF.

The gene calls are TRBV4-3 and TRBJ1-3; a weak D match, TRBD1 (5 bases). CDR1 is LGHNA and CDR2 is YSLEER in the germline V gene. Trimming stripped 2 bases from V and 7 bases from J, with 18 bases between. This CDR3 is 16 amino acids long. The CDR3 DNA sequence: TGCGCCAGCAGCCAAACGGGGGGTAGCCTCTGGAACACCATATATTTT. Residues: CASSQTGGSLWNTIYF.

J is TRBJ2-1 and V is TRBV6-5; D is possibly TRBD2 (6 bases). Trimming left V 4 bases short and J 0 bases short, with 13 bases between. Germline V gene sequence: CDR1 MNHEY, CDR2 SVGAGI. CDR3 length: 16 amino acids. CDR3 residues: CASSWERASSYNEQFF. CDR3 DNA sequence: TGTGCCAGCAGTTGGGAGCGGGCGAGCTCCTACAATGAGCAGTTCTTC.

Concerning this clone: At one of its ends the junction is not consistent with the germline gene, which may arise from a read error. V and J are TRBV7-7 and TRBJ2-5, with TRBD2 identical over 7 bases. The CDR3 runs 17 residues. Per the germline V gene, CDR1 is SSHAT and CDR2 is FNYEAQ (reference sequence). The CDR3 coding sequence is TGTGCTAGCAGCTTAAATGTGGGAGGGCCGGTCCAAGAGACCCAGTACTTC. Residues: CASSLNVGGPVQETQYF.